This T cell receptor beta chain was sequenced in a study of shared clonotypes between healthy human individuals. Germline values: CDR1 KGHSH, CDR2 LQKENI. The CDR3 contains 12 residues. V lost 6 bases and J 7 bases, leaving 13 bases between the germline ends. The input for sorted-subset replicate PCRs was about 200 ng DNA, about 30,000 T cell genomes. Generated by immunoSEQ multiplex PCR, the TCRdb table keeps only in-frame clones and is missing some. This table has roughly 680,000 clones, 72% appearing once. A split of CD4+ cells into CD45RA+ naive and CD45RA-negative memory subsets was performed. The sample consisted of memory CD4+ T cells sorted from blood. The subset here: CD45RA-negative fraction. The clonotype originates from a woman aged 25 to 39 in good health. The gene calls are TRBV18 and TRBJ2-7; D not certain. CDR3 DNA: TGTGCCAGCTCGCCGCTATTTGGGGAGCAGTACTTC. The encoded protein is CASSPLFGEQYF. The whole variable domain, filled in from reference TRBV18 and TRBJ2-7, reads NAGVMQNPRHLVRRRGQEARLRCSPMKGHSHVYWYRQLPEEGLKFMVYLQKENIIDESGMPKERFSAEFPKEGPSILRIQQVVRGDSAAYFCASSPLFGEQYFGPGTRLTVT.